This TCR beta chain comes out of a study of control samples from healthy donors and cancer patients. This CDR3 has 11 amino acids. Deletions cut 7 bases from V and 3 bases from J, with 10 bases between. Germline CDR1 and CDR2: SQVTM and ANQGSEA. This clone appeared once. Some clones are missing from TCRdb's copy, which holds only in-frame ones; the method was immunoSEQ multiplex PCR. In the table there are tens of thousands of clones, roughly 89% of which are singletons. The receptor's source is a woman aged 40-49 years with lung cancer. The chain couples TRBV29-1 to TRBJ2-7; D is ambiguous. The sequencing sample was made of PBMCs. The CDR3 DNA is TGCAGCGCCGAGGTGGACTACGAGCAGTACTTC. Its protein is CSAEVDYEQYF.